This T cell receptor (beta chain) derives from a study of blood T cell repertoires in COVID-19. Study background: PBMCs, B-cell-depleted T cells, or T cells were the source of the cDNA or gDNA that made up the material.

This clone was seen a single time. Methods used by the authors: How many nucleated cells were present was estimated from reference gene primer amplification. Assay: immunoSEQ multiplex PCR; the TCRdb copy retains only in-frame clones and omits some. V, J and clone size reflect that table, while D and trimming were determined from the DNA. Among about 230,000 clones, approximately 82% were seen once, and the ten largest hold under 3%. The CDR3 is made up of 13 amino acids. The junction had 2 bases not matched to a gene; V was cut back by 3 bases and J by 3 bases. Germline V gene lookup returns CDR1 SGHRS and CDR2 YFSETQ.

The genes are TRBV5-1 and TRBJ1-2; 7 bases are shared with TRBD1. This sequence was found in a woman between 70 and 85 years old with active or convalescent COVID-19. The sequenced material came from peripheral blood. In nucleotides, the CDR3 is TGCGCCAGCAGCTCCGACAGGGACTATGGCTACACCTTC. It specifies CASSSDRDYGYTF. Supplemented by reference TRBV5-1 and TRBJ1-2, the full variable domain reads KAGVTQTPRYLIKTRGQQVTLSCSPISGHRSVSWYQQTPGQGLQFLFEYFSETQRNKGNFPGRFSGRQFSNSRSEMNVSTLELGDSALYLCASSSDRDYGYTFGSGTRLTVV.